This TCR beta chain appears in the sequencing data of a study of T-cell reconstitution after alpha-beta-depleted transplantation in children. Unique molecular identifiers were built into the TCRbeta library. TCRdb re-derived calls from the PCR reads in MiXCR, one entry per CDR3 protein. The profile covers 540,000 or so distinct CDR3 sequences, with under 30% appearing a single time and roughly an eighth taken by the ten largest. This receptor was identified in a boy under two years old who had a stem cell transplant for acute myeloid leukemia, so the T cells may come from the graft donor. The sample here was PBMCs, mostly from graft donor cells, taken 360 days after TCRalphabeta/CD19-depleted stem cell transplant.

The CDR3 DNA follows: TGTGCCAGCAGTTTACCTGGGACTCGACCTACGTTGGAGCAGTACTTC. Its protein product is CASSLPGTRPTLEQYF. The gene calls are TRBV28 and TRBJ2-7; D is perhaps TRBD2 (6 bases). The CDR3 is made up of 16 amino acids. Germline V gives CDR1 MDHEN, CDR2 SYDVKM. Trimming took 2 bases from V and 7 from J, leaving 21 bases between them.